These T cell receptor beta chains were read from a single sample in a study of T-cell memory formation after mild COVID-19. TCRdb called the 5' RACE reads again in MiXCR, with one record for every CDR3 protein. Of approximately 270,000 distinct CDR3 sequences in the sample, under 20% were seen once. The sequenced sample was PBMCs or a T cell subset sorted from them (not recorded which). These receptors came from a man aged 18-30 years who had mild COVID-19 (a few samples of this study predate the infection). Cell type and time point are not known. Each CDR3 is given with its conserved first and last residue. D genes are given only for firm matches. Clone size is stated in some rows and not others, as once, few, many or a class when expanded.

D gene	V gene	clone size	CDR3 length	J gene	CDR3 DNA	CDR3 protein
NA	TRBV11-2	NA	15	TRBJ2-1	TGTGCCAGCAGTTTATATCCGTTACCGGACCGGGAGCAGTTCTTC	CASSLYPLPDREQFF
TRBD1	TRBV5-1	NA	16	TRBJ2-5	TGCGCCAGCAGCTTGGGGGACAGGTGGGAGCGGGAGACCCAGTACTTC	CASSLGDRWERETQYF
NA	TRBV18	few	14	TRBJ2-3	TGTGCCAGCTCACGGAGCGGGTACACAGATACGCAGTATTTT	CASSRSGYTDTQYF
NA	TRBV3-1	NA	12	TRBJ1-1	TGTGCCAGCAGCCGTTCACAGGGATTAGCTTTCTTT	CASSRSQGLAFF
NA	TRBV10-3	NA	14	TRBJ2-2	TGTGCCATCAAGGCCCGGCAGGGAGACGGGGAGCTGTTTTTT	CAIKARQGDGELFF
TRBD2	TRBV6-4	NA	17	TRBJ2-1	TGTGCCAGCAGTCCCCGAGTTCTAGCGGGGGGGGTCAATGAGCAGTTCTTC	CASSPRVLAGGVNEQFF
TRBD1	TRBV4-3	many	16	TRBJ2-3	TGCGCCAGCAGCCAAGTCGCAGGGGGACCTACAGATACGCAGTATTTT	CASSQVAGGPTDTQYF
NA	TRBV20-1	many	13	TRBJ2-4	TGCAGTGCTGCCCGAACTTACGGAAACATTCAGTACTTC	CSAARTYGNIQYF
TRBD2	TRBV20-1	few	15	TRBJ2-3	TGCAGTGCTAAGAAAGCGGGGGGGGACACAGATACGCAGTATTTT	CSAKKAGGDTDTQYF
NA	TRBV20-1	NA	12	TRBJ1-1	TGCAGTGCTAGGGGAAACTATGCTGAAGCTTTCTTT	CSARGNYAEAFF
TRBD1	TRBV7-9	NA	15	TRBJ2-5	TGTGCCAGCAGTTGGACAGGGGGCCGAGGAGAGACCAAGTACTTC	CASSWTGGRGETKYF
NA	TRBV7-9	NA	15	TRBJ1-5	TGTGCCAGCAGCATAGGGAGCCCCGAAAATCAGCCCCAGCATTTT	CASSIGSPENQPQHF
TRBD2	TRBV4-3	few	14	TRBJ2-1	TGCGCCAGCAGCCAAGTTCCTTTTAGCGGGAAGCAGTTCTTC	CASSQVPFSGKQFF
NA	TRBV5-1	few	15	TRBJ1-2	TGCGCCAGCAGCTTTGGTCAGGGAAGTAACTATGGCTACACCTTC	CASSFGQGSNYGYTF
TRBD1	TRBV11-2	few	16	TRBJ1-6	TGTGCCAGCAGCTTAGTCTGGAGGACAGGGGACTCACCCCTCCACTTT	CASSLVWRTGDSPLHF
TRBD1	TRBV20-1	NA	13	TRBJ2-1	TGCAGTGCCGGGACAGTCTCCTACAATGAGCAGTTCTTC	CSAGTVSYNEQFF
NA	TRBV10-3	NA	13	TRBJ1-1	TGTGCCATCACTCGGGGGGTGAACACTGAAGCTTTCTTT	CAITRGVNTEAFF
NA	TRBV20-1	many	12	TRBJ1-2	TGCAGTGCTAAACCGGGACGTCATGGCTACACCTTC	CSAKPGRHGYTF
TRBD2	TRBV5-1	NA	22	TRBJ2-1	TGCGCCAGCAGCTTGGCCAGACTAGCGGGGGGCGAAGTTGTTAGCTCCTACAATGAGCAGTTCTTC	CASSLARLAGGEVVSSYNEQFF
NA	TRBV12-3/TRBV12-4	NA	12	TRBJ1-1	TGTGCCAGCAGCCCCAGTTACACTGAAGCTTTCTTT	CASSPSYTEAFF
NA	TRBV20-1	NA	12	TRBJ1-5	TGCAGTGCTATACTACAGGGCCAGCCCCAGCATTTT	CSAILQGQPQHF
NA	TRBV20-1	few	12	TRBJ1-2	TGCAGTGCTAGAGACAGGGCCCATGGCTACACCTTC	CSARDRAHGYTF
NA	TRBV6-1	NA	15	TRBJ2-2	TGTGCCAGCAGACCCGAGTGGGGGAAGAGCGGGGAGCTGTTTTTT	CASRPEWGKSGELFF
NA	TRBV24-1	few	13	TRBJ2-1	TGTGCCACCAGTGATTTCGGGTACAATGAGCAGTTCTTC	CATSDFGYNEQFF
TRBD2	TRBV27	few	16	TRBJ2-2	TGTGCCAGCAGGAAGATAGCGGGGGGACCCGGTGGGGAGCTGTTTTTT	CASRKIAGGPGGELFF
NA	TRBV7-2	NA	16	TRBJ1-2	TGTGCCAGCAGCTTATCTGGGGCAGGAGATAACTATGGCTACACCTTC	CASSLSGAGDNYGYTF
NA	TRBV3-1	few	16	TRBJ1-6	TGTGCCAGCAGCCAAGAGACAGGAGTTCCGAGTTCACCCCTCCACTTT	CASSQETGVPSSPLHF
TRBD1	TRBV5-1	many	17	TRBJ2-7	TGCGCCAGCAGCTTTGGCCCACAGGGGGAAGGGTCCTACGAGCAGTACTTC	CASSFGPQGEGSYEQYF
NA	TRBV24-1	NA	14	TRBJ1-2	TGTGCCACCAGTCCCTTATCCCTTGTTGATGGCTACACCTTC	CATSPLSLVDGYTF
TRBD2	TRBV3-1	NA	16	TRBJ2-1	TGTGCCAGCAGCCAAGCCGGGACTAGCGGAACGGTTGAGCAGTTCTTC	CASSQAGTSGTVEQFF
NA	TRBV5-6	few	15	TRBJ1-3	TGTGCCAGCAGCTTGTTCGGCCTCACAGGAAACACCATATATTTT	CASSLFGLTGNTIYF
TRBD2	TRBV24-1	NA	13	TRBJ2-1	TGTGCCACCAGTGATTTAGCTAGCGGTGAGCAGTTCTTC	CATSDLASGEQFF
NA	TRBV4-1	NA	13	TRBJ2-7	TGCGCCAGCAGCCAAGTCTCGGGGACGGAGCAGTACTTC	CASSQVSGTEQYF
NA	TRBV2	NA	12	TRBJ1-2	TGTGCCAGTACGACAGGATATCACGGCTACACCTTC	CASTTGYHGYTF
NA	TRBV15	NA	13	TRBJ2-5	TGTGCCACCAGCAGAGGACAGAAAGAGACCCAGTACTTC	CATSRGQKETQYF
TRBD1	TRBV27	NA	15	TRBJ2-5	TGTGCCAGCAGAGGATGGGACAGGACCCAAGAGACCCAGTACTTC	CASRGWDRTQETQYF
NA	TRBV5-1	NA	17	TRBJ1-2	TGCGCCAGCAGCTTGGAGTTGTATGGGGGGAGTTCCTATGGCTACACCTTC	CASSLELYGGSSYGYTF
TRBD1	TRBV2	NA	14	TRBJ1-4	TGTGCCAGCAGTCGACAGGGTTCATATGAAAAACTGTTTTTT	CASSRQGSYEKLFF
NA	TRBV29-1	NA	12	TRBJ2-1	TGCAGCGTTGGCAGGCGGTACAATGAGCAGTTCTTC	CSVGRRYNEQFF
TRBD2	TRBV20-1	NA	12	TRBJ2-7	TGCAGTGCTAGACCGGGGGGTAACGAGCAGTACTTC	CSARPGGNEQYF
NA	TRBV15	many	15	TRBJ1-2	TGTGCCACCAGCGATCCGGACGGGGGGAACTATGGCTACACCTTC	CATSDPDGGNYGYTF
TRBD2	TRBV7-2	once	17	TRBJ2-3	TGTGCCAGCAGCTTAACCGCTGGACTAGCGGGGGTAGATACGCAGTATTTT	CASSLTAGLAGVDTQYF
NA	TRBV2	NA	14	TRBJ1-5	TGTGCCAGCAGTGGGGCAGGAAGCAATCAGCCCCAGCATTTT	CASSGAGSNQPQHF
TRBD1	TRBV15	few	14	TRBJ1-5	TGTGCCACCAGCAGAGCAGGGGGCAGCCAGCCCCAGCATTTT	CATSRAGGSQPQHF
NA	TRBV6-2/TRBV6-3	NA	11	TRBJ2-3	TGTGCCAGCAGAGGACGTGAGAAGCAGTATTTT	CASRGREKQYF
TRBD1	TRBV7-9	NA	15	TRBJ2-5	TGTGCCAGCAGCTTAATCACAGGGGGCGAAGAGACCCAGCACTTC	CASSLITGGEETQHF
NA	TRBV7-9	few	14	TRBJ1-2	TGTGCCAGCAGCTTAGTTCGGGAGATCTATGGCTACACCTTC	CASSLVREIYGYTF
TRBD1	TRBV29-1	NA	13	TRBJ1-2	TGCAGCGTCGAAAGGAGGGACAGTTACGGCTACACCTTC	CSVERRDSYGYTF